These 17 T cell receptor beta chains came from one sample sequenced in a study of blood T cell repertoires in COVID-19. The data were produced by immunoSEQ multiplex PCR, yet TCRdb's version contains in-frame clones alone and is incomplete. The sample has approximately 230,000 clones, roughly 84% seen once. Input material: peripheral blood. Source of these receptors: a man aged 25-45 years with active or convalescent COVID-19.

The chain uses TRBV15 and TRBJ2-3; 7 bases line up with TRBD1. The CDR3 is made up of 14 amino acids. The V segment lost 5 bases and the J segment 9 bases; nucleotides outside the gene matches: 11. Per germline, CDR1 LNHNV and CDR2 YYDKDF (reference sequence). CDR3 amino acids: CATSGRTGDPTQYF. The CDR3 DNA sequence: TGTGCCACCAGCGGCCGTACAGGGGACCCCACGCAGTATTTT.

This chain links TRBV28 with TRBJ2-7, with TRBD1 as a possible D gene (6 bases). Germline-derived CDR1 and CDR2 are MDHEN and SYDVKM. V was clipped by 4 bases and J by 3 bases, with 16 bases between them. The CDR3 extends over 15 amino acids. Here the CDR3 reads CASSSGPGHGYEQYF. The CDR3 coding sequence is TGTGCCAGCAGTTCAGGTCCGGGACACGGCTACGAGCAGTACTTC.

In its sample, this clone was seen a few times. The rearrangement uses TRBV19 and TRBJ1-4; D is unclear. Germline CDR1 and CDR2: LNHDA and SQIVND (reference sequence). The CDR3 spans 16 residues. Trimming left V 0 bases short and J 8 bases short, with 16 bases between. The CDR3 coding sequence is TGTGCCAGTAGTATAGAAGGCGGGCGCGTTGAAGAAAAACTGTTTTTT. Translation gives CASSIEGGRVEEKLFF. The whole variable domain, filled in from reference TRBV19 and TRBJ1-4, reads DGGITQSPKYLFRKEGQNVTLSCEQNLNHDAMYWYRQDPGQGLRLIYYSQIVNDFQKGDIAEGYSVSREKKESFPLTVTSAQKNPTAFYLCASSIEGGRVEEKLFFGSGTQLSVL.

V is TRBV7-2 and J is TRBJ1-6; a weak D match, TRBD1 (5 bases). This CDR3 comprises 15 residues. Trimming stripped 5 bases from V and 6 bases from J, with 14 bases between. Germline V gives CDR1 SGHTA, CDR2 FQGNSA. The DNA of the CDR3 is TGTGCCAGCAGCCTTTCAGGGCACGGTAATTCACCCCTCCACTTT. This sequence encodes CASSLSGHGNSPLHF.

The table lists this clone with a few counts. CDR3 loop: CASSKDFRALSFDNEQFF. CDR3 nucleotide sequence: TGTGCCAGCAGCAAGGACTTCCGGGCCCTTTCCTTTGACAATGAGCAGTTCTTC. The chain carries TRBV5-5 and TRBJ2-1, with D perhaps matching TRBD2 (5 bases). The CDR3 length is 18 residues. Trimming took 4 bases from V and 5 from J, leaving 25 bases between them. Germline CDR1 SGHKS, CDR2 YYEKEE (reference sequence).

The CDR3: CASSLLPRGWFGSNQPQHF. The DNA of the CDR3 is TGTGCCAGCAGCCTCCTTCCCAGGGGTTGGTTTGGTAGCAATCAGCCCCAGCATTTT. The chain couples TRBV6-2 or TRBV6-3 to TRBJ1-5; a weak D match, TRBD1 (6 bases). This CDR3 is built from 19 residues. V was clipped by 6 bases and J by 0 bases, with 24 bases between them. The germline V gene has CDR1 MNHEY and CDR2 SVGEGT.

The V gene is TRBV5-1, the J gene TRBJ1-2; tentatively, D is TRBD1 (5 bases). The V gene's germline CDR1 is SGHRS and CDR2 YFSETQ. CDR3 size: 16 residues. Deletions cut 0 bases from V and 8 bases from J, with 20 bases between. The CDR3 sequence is CASSLDPDSTLGGYTF. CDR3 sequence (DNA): TGCGCCAGCAGCTTGGACCCCGACAGTACCCTGGGAGGCTACACCTTC.

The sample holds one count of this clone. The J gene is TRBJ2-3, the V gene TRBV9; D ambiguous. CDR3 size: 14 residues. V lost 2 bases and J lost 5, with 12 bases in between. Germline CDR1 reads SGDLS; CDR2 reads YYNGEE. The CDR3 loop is CASSVTTPQDTQYF. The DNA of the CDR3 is TGTGCCAGCAGCGTCACCACACCTCAAGATACGCAGTATTTT.

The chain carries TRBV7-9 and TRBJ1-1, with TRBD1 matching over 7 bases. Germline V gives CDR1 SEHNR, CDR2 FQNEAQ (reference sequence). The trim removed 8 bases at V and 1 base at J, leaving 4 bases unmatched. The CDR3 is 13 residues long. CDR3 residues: CASSGQTNTEAFF. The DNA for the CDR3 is TGTGCCAGCTCGGGACAGACGAACACTGAAGCTTTCTTT.

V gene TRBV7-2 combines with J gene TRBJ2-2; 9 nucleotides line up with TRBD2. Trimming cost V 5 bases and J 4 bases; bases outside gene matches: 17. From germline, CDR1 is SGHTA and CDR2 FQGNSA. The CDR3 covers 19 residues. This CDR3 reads CASSTKGGISGSSTGELFF. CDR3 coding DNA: TGTGCCAGCAGCACGAAGGGGGGCATTAGCGGGAGTAGCACCGGGGAGCTGTTTTTT.

CDR3 protein: CASSHSTGTITDTQYF. CDR3 DNA: TGTGCCAGCAGCCACTCGACCGGGACTATCACAGATACGCAGTATTTT. The rearrangement joins TRBV11-3 to TRBJ2-3; TRBD2 matches at 7 bases. The germline V gene has CDR1 SGHNT and CDR2 YENEEA. CDR3 length: 16 residues. Trimming removed 5 bases from V and 2 bases from J; junction bases left unmatched: 10.

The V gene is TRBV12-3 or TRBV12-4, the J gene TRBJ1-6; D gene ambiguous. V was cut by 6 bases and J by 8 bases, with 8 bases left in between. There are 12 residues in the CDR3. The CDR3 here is CASRTTDSPLHF. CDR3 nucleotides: TGTGCCAGCAGAACCACAGATTCACCCCTCCACTTT.

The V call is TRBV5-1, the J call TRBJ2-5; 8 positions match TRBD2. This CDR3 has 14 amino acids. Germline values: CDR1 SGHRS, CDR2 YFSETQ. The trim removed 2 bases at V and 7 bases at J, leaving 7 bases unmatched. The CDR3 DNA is TGCGCCAGCAGCTTCAGGCCAAGCGGGGGGACCCAGTACTTC. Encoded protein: CASSFRPSGGTQYF.

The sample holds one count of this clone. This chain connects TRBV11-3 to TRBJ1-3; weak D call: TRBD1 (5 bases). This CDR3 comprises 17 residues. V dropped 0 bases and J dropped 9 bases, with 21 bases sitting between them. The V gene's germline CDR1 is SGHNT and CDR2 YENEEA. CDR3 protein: CASSLEGGIDPKITIYF. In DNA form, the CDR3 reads TGTGCCAGCAGCTTAGAGGGGGGAATTGATCCCAAAATCACCATATATTTT.

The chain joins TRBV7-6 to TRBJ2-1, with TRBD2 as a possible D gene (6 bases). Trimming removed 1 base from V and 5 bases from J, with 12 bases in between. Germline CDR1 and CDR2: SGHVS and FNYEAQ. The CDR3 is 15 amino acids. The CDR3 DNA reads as TGTGCCAGCAGCTTAGGGTGGCGGGATGACAATGAGCAGTTCTTC. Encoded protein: CASSLGWRDDNEQFF.

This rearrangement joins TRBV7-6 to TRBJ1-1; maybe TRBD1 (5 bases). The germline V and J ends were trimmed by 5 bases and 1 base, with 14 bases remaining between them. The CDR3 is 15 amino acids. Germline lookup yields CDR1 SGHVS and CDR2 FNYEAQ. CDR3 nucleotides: TGTGCCAGCAGCCCACGACAGATCCGGAACACTGAAGCTTTCTTT. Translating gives CASSPRQIRNTEAFF.

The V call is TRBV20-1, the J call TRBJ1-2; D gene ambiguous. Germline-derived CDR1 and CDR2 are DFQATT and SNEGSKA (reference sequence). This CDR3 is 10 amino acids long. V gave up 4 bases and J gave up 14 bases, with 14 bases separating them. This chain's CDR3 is CSAKSIELTF. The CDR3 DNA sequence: TGCAGTGCTAAAAGTATCGAACTAACCTTC.